This T cell receptor (beta chain) comes out of a study of cytomegalovirus exposure and HLA in healthy donors (dated by TCRdb to the late 2010s). With respect to the entire study: In an earlier analysis of approximately 640 of the donors, 250 to 350 Gb of sequence data and 117 million unique TCR beta sequences from 180 million or so T cells were reported. An early release that covered approximately 600 HLA-typed donors contained about 300 gigabases of sequencing data and 75 million to 100 million unique TCR sequences. Of the 300 to 450 genotyped donors, roughly 85% fell in the genetic ancestry cluster associated with self-reported Caucasian donors. The study was designed to test whether signatures of past pathogen exposure could be identified by cataloging public T cell receptors. The study profiled the T cell repertoires of fewer than 850 subjects by immunosequencing and related them to cytomegalovirus serostatus. Besides the first cohort of around 700 subjects, a separate validation cohort made up of 90 to 150 different subjects was used. The study combined high-throughput TCR immunosequencing, statistical association of individual TCRs with disease status, and machine learning to predict cytomegalovirus infection status. To study patterns of TCR occurrence, a later analysis re-analyzed previously published TCR beta repertoires from 600 to 750 donors and added high-resolution HLA genotyping. Rather than drawing on any new phenotypic data, the later analysis identified candidate immune exposures from TCR beta sequences and the way those sequences occurred across donors. In an earlier analysis of 550 to 700 of the donors, high-throughput TCR beta sequencing was used to judge whether each TCR beta V gene segment behaved as functional or pseudogenic. Donor age, sex, ethnicity and CMV serostatus were compiled alongside the repertoire data. A later genetic analysis took genome-wide SNP genotypes for about 55% of the 666 donors and used that subset as a discovery cohort. All discovery cohort repertoires had been generated on a single sequencing platform. Class I and class II HLA loci were covered by the typing at four-digit resolution. Typing coverage varied by locus: about 620-630 donors for A, B, C, DRB1 and DQB1; approximately 560 for DQA1; nearly 610 for DPA1; roughly 450 for DPB1. About 5 DR-DQ haplotypes were handled as single units for association and clustering, since linkage in the cohort was strong. Across 300 to 500 genotyped donors of the cohort, an average of approximately 220,000 unique TCR beta nucleotide sequences per donor were sequenced, and around 20% of those sequences were non-productive.

To note about this clone: What antigen it recognizes has not been identified. Base qualities are not at hand, and no much larger clone is one base apart.

Preparation of the library involved the immunoSEQ multiplex PCR assay. For the multiplex PCR, a mixture combining 60 forward primers for TCR Vbeta segments and 13 reverse primers for TCR Jbeta segments was used. The CDR3 region of rearranged TCR beta genes was amplified from genomic DNA by a multiplex PCR assay. On the Illumina HiSeq System, the amplified TCR beta libraries were sequenced as 87-base-pair reads. In the paper's pipeline: In a later analysis, roughly 80 million unique TCR beta chains were counted across the roughly 700 repertoires, and roughly 11 million of these chains were shared by at least two donors. Raw reads were error-corrected and collapsed into unique sequences with a nearest-neighbor algorithm that merged closely related sequences to remove PCR and sequencing errors. V, D and J gene segments were assigned by aligning CDR3 sequences to IMGT reference sequences. For a sequence to be retained, a match of at least six nucleotides was required to both a V gene segment and a J gene segment. Rearrangements were called productive when the CDR3 lacked stop codons and stayed in frame with V and J; all others were non-productive. Following IMGT convention, CDR3 was defined as the stretch from the second conserved V-encoded cysteine up to the conserved J-encoded phenylalanine. The earlier analysis of about 500 of the donors excluded sequences that lacked an unambiguous match to a single V gene segment. An earlier analysis of a few hundred of the donors called V segments functional above 56.7% productive rearrangements and segregating when the between-donor standard deviation exceeded 5%. A statistical classification framework was developed to diagnose cytomegalovirus status using the catalog of TCR beta chain sequences. V and J gene assignment, in a later analysis, came from comparing TCR nucleotide sequences with IMGT/GENE-DB human TR gene sequences. The TCRdist pipeline was used in a later analysis to assign CDR3 sequences and most-parsimonious VDJ recombination scenarios. In a later analysis, each TCR beta chain was defined by its CDR3 amino acid sequence together with its V-gene family, and reads without a unique V-gene family were excluded. A later analysis removed 450 to 600 highly shared, low-generation-probability nucleotide sequences to deal with suspected cross-contamination and a sequencing artifact. In a later analysis, a clonal expansion index for each public chain was calculated from normalized within-repertoire ranks of inferred template counts. In a later analysis, generation probabilities were computed using a VDJ recombination model fitted to out-of-frame rearrangements, and the results were checked against IGoR. Hypergeometric tests were used in a later analysis to score TCR-TCR, TCR-HLA and TCR-CMV co-occurrence, with a repertoire-size bias correction applied to the TCR pairs. To estimate false discovery rates, a later analysis permuted the HLA or CMV assignments 20 times. In a later analysis, co-occurring TCRs were grouped with DBSCAN, and TCRdist sequence similarity was added when clustering was performed within HLA-allele-positive subsets. Repertoires with fewer than 30,000 or more than 120,000 public chains were left out of co-occurrence clustering, as were a few repertoires with anomalous nucleotide sharing. In TCRdb, the immuneACCESS table is reduced to in-frame sequences with V and J assigned. These tables do not hold every clone; where another copy was compared, an unresolved V gene accounts for under half, and the others remain unexplained. The V and J calls and the clone size are those of that table, but D and trimming were determined from the DNA. The sample table contains roughly 150,000 clones; only one count was recorded for roughly 68% of them. The biggest ten clones account for 8.5% to 12% of the sample.

The germline V gene (reference sequence) provides CDR1 LNHNV and CDR2 YYDKDF. For this chain, trimming is 2 bases at the V end and 3 bases at the J end, and the number of junction bases without a gene match is 11. CDR3 length: 17 amino acids, cysteine to phenylalanine. The sequence is cut down to CDR3 DNA, 51 bases in frame from base 1. The cohort comprised some 730 healthy bone marrow donors. At the time of sampling, every cohort member was nominally healthy, though immune exposures that went unrecorded were likely present. The donor was CMV seropositive and belonged to the group of 250 to 300 seropositive cohort members. A peripheral blood sample was provided by each donor, and peripheral blood mononuclear cells were used for TCR beta sequencing. The Qiagen DNeasy Blood Extraction Kit was used to extract genomic DNA from the blood cell samples. Broad study findings and their caveats: Because some donors lacked HLA typing at each locus, the association tests relied only on the typed subset. In a later analysis, most CMV-associated TCR beta chains were found to appear HLA-restricted, with HLA associations seemingly driven largely by CMV exposure. At a false discovery rate of 0.05, a later analysis linked some 18,000 TCR beta sequences to specific HLA alleles. The sequencing pipeline was judged likely to have produced a cluster of highly shared sequence variants as a technical artifact. Because counts were too low, roughly 18 rarely observed V segments, including chromosome 9 orphons, were left out of the earlier analysis of a few hundred of the donors. In a later genetic analysis, fewer N-insertions in productive TCRs were reported among donors in an Asian-associated ancestry cluster than the 666-donor mean. The classifier was reported to diagnose cytomegalovirus status with high specificity and sensitivity in both the original and validation cohorts. In a later analysis, TCR association rates were found to vary across HLA loci, with the most associated TCRs seen for DRB1 alleles and the fewest for HLA-C alleles. Strong co-occurrence of HLA alleles, especially DR and DQ, made assigning TCR associations to individual alleles difficult. In vitro tests confirmed that a few of the cytomegalovirus-associated TCR beta chains recognize cytomegalovirus antigens. Some IMGT-functional V segments, including TRBV6-2 and TRBV6-3, could not be told apart with the 87-base-pair reads, so those segments were excluded. Most TCR sequences were seen in very few donors, while some public TCRs were found in many individuals. Roughly uniform sequencing depth across donors was assumed in presence/absence analyses, although this assumption may not hold. This cohort had only TCR beta chains sequenced, and the lack of alpha or paired-chain data limited which features could be detected. In an earlier analysis of about 540 of the donors, most TCR beta V segments were observed in productive rearrangements about 87% or about 30% of the time, broadly matching IMGT annotations. A later analysis reported that several top co-occurrence clusters appeared linked to parvovirus B19, influenza, CMV and Epstein-Barr virus. Linkage disequilibrium might explain the correlated functional status among segregating V segments, but an unknown experimental factor could not be excluded. According to the authors, the approach could potentially be generalized to other disease states and immunological phenotypes. Immune exposure information for the cohort was limited to CMV serostatus. A later analysis found that HLA-associated TCR beta chains were more clonally expanded and had lower generation probabilities than equally common non-associated chains. V-gene and J-gene trimming of TCR beta chains was associated with a missense DCLRE1C variant in a later genetic analysis, and the association was replicated in an independent cohort. The study gave a list of about 170 TCR beta chains associated with cytomegalovirus. A further reported finding was that TCR beta sequences accurately predicted the HLA-A and HLA-B alleles for most subjects in the first cohort.

Recombination linked TRBV15 to TRBJ2-7, with 9 bases aligning to TRBD1. Sequencing used PBMCs. The receptor comes from a man aged 25 to 45 in good health and CMV-seropositive. The CDR3 amino acid sequence is: CATSRHRDRAVVYEQYF. The DNA sequence is TGTGCCACCAGCAGACACCGGGACAGGGCTGTGGTCTACGAGCAGTACTTC.